The rows below give T cell receptor beta chains drawn from one sample of a study of blood T cell repertoires in COVID-19. The table came from immunoSEQ multiplex PCR; TCRdb's copy has only in-frame clones and leaves some out. The sample has around 200,000 clones; 83% are singletons. The sample consisted of peripheral blood. The source of these receptors is a man aged 35 to 55 with active or convalescent COVID-19. CDR3s include the opening cysteine and the closing phenylalanine or tryptophan. The order of the fields is clone size, J gene, D gene, CDR3 length, V gene, CDR3 protein, CDR3 DNA. The D gene is left open where the match is weak. Clone size is given for some rows only: seen once, a few or many times, or a class if the clone is expanded.

- | TRBJ2-7 | TRBD2 | 15 | TRBV5-4 | CASSLAPGGAYEQYF | TGTGCCAGCAGCTTGGCGCCGGGAGGGGCCTACGAGCAGTACTTC
- | TRBJ1-1 | - | 14 | TRBV19 | CASSIGWEVTEAFF | TGTGCCAGTAGTATCGGGTGGGAGGTGACTGAAGCTTTCTTT
- | TRBJ2-4 | - | 12 | TRBV28 | CASSFRVGIQYF | TGTGCCAGCAGTTTCAGGGTCGGCATTCAGTACTTC
- | TRBJ1-5 | - | 13 | TRBV30 | CAWSVQGGQPQHF | TGTGCCTGGAGTGTTCAGGGTGGTCAGCCCCAGCATTTT
- | TRBJ2-5 | - | 14 | TRBV10-3 | CAISEFDESRTQYF | TGTGCCATCAGTGAGTTTGATGAGAGTAGGACCCAGTACTTC
- | TRBJ1-1 | - | 14 | TRBV30 | CAWSAVRRSTEAFF | TGTGCCTGGAGTGCCGTCCGGAGGTCCACTGAAGCTTTCTTT
- | TRBJ2-3 | - | 14 | TRBV6-5 | CASSRDWSTDTQYF | TGTGCCAGCAGCCGGGACTGGAGCACAGATACGCAGTATTTT
- | TRBJ2-5 | TRBD2 | 14 | TRBV5-1 | CASRPGLGEETQYF | TGCGCCAGCAGACCGGGACTAGGGGAAGAGACCCAGTACTTC
- | TRBJ2-3 | - | 17 | TRBV4-3 | CASSQFGDPTRADTQYF | TGCGCCAGCAGCCAATTCGGAGATCCGACTCGAGCAGATACGCAGTATTTT
- | TRBJ1-5 | - | 14 | TRBV19 | CASSGGASNQPQHF | TGTGCCAGTAGTGGGGGGGCTAGCAATCAGCCCCAGCATTTT
few | TRBJ1-6 | - | 15 | TRBV25-1 | CASAGAEYLNSPLHF | TGTGCCAGCGCCGGAGCCGAGTACCTAAATTCACCCCTCCACTTT
- | TRBJ1-5 | TRBD1 | 16 | TRBV2 | CASSPQGGTLNQPQHF | TGTGCCAGCAGCCCACAGGGGGGGACACTTAATCAGCCCCAGCATTTT